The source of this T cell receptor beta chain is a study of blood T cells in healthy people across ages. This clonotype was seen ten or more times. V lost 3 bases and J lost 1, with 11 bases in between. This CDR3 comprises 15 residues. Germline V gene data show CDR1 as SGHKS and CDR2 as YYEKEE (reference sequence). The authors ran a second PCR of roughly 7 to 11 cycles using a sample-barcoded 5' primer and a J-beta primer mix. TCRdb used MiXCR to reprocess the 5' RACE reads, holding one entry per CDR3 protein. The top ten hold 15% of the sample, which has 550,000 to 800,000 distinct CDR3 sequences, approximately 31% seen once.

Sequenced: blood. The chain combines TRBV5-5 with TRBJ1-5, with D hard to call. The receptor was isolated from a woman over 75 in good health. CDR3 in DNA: TGTGCCAGCAGCTCCAGCTTTACGAGCAATCAGCCCCAGCATTTT. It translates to CASSSSFTSNQPQHF.